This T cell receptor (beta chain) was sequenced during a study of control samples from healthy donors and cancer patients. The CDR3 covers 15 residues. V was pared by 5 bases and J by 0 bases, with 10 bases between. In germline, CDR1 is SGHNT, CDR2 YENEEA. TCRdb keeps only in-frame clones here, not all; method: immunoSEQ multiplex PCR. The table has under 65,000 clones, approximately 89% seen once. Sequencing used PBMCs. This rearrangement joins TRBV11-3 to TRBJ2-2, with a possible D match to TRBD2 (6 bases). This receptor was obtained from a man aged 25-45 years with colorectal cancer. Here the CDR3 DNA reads TGTGCCAGCAGCCCGGGAGTGGCGAACACCGGGGAGCTGTTTTTT. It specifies CASSPGVANTGELFF.